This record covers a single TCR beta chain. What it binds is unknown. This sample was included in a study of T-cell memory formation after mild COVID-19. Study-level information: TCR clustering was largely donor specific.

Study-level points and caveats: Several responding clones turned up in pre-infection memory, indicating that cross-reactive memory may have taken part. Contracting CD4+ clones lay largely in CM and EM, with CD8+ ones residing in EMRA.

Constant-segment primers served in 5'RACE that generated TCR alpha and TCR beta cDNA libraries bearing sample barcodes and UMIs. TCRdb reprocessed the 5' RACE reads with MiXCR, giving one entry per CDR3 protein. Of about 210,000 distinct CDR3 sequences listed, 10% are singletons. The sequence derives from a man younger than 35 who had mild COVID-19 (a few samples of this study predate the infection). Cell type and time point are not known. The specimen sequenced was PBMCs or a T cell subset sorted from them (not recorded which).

CDR3: CASSLGTGAGEQFF. Here the CDR3 DNA reads TGTGCCAGCAGCTTAGGGACAGGGGCGGGTGAGCAGTTCTTC. The V gene is TRBV7-6, the J gene TRBJ2-1, with 9 bases lining up with TRBD1. The CDR3 is made up of 14 amino acids. Germline V gene data show CDR1 as SGHVS and CDR2 as FNYEAQ. Trimming removed 1 base from V and 9 bases from J; junction bases left unmatched: 4.